The 30 T cell receptor beta chains below were found in one sample sequenced in a study of regulatory T cells in long-lasting Graves disease. Investigators prepared the TCR beta libraries by applying iRepertoire HTBI primers and Arm-PCR of CDR3 regions. MiXCR, run by TCRdb on the multiplex PCR reads, gives a single entry per CDR3 protein. The table shows 360,000 or so distinct CDR3 sequences, with roughly 15% occurring only once. Time point of the sample: newly diagnosed GD, antithyroid drugs for less than 3 months. From PBMCs, RNA was extracted and then used to make the TCR library. The sample also formed part of further work on T cells in Graves' hyperthyroidism and ophthalmopathy.

Source: peripheral blood mononuclear cells (PBMCs), taken at new diagnosis, from a patient treated with antithyroid drugs. These receptors all come from a young woman with Graves disease.

This clonotype occurred many times. The chain links TRBV5-1 to TRBJ2-3; 8 bases line up with TRBD2. This CDR3 has 14 amino acids. Trimming took 3 bases from V and 4 from J; bases not matched to a gene: 4. The germline CDR1 and CDR2 sequences are SGHRS and YFSETQ. Here the CDR3 DNA reads TGCGCCAGCAGCTCCGTGACTAGCGCAGATACGCAGTATTTT. As protein: CASSSVTSADTQYF.

Many counts were recorded for this clonotype. V usage is TRBV30 and J usage is TRBJ1-1; TRBD1 might be the D (6 bases). The CDR3 has 11 amino acids. V was clipped by 7 bases and J by 4 bases, with 10 bases between them. CDR1 is GTSNPN and CDR2 is SVGIG in the germline V gene (reference sequence). The CDR3 spells CASEGGTEAFF. In nucleotides, the CDR3 is TGTGCCTCGGAAGGGGGCACTGAAGCTTTCTTT. Supplemented by reference TRBV30 and TRBJ1-1, the full variable domain reads SQTIHQWPATLVQPVGSPLSLECTVEGTSNPNLYWYRQAAGRGLQLLFYSVGIGQISSEVPQNLSASRPQDRQFILSSKKLLLSDSGFYLCASEGGTEAFFGQGTRLTVV.

The V call is TRBV6-1, the J call TRBJ1-2; perhaps TRBD1 as D (5 bases). The CDR3 sequence is 14 residues long. V shed 8 bases and J shed 0 bases, with 13 bases lying between them. Germline CDR1 MNHNS, CDR2 SASEGT. CDR3 nucleotides: TGTGCCAGCGCCTCGGACACCACTAACTATGGCTACACCTTC. Amino acid sequence: CASASDTTNYGYTF.

This clonotype was observed many times. The chain joins TRBV6-1 to TRBJ2-3; perhaps TRBD2 as D (5 bases). The CDR3 has 13 residues. Looked up from germline, CDR1 is MNHNS and CDR2 is SASEGT. Deletions cut 7 bases from V and 4 bases from J, with 12 bases between. The CDR3 is CASKGRAPDTQYF. CDR3 DNA: TGTGCCAGCAAAGGGCGGGCCCCAGATACGCAGTATTTT.

V and J are TRBV4-1 and TRBJ1-3; D not certain. Germline V lookup: CDR1 MGHRA, CDR2 YSYEKL. Trimming pared 0 bases from V and 4 bases from J, leaving 10 bases between. The CDR3 loop spans 15 amino acids. As DNA, the CDR3 is TGCGCCAGCAGCCAAGATCCGTTCTGGGGAAACACCATATATTTT. This sequence encodes CASSQDPFWGNTIYF.

Many counts were recorded for this clonotype. The chain carries TRBV30 and TRBJ2-1; TRBD2 is a possible D gene (5 bases). CDR1 is GTSNPN and CDR2 is SVGIG in the germline V gene (reference sequence). The CDR3 covers 11 residues. V was cut by 8 bases and J by 5 bases, with 10 bases left in between. CDR3 amino acids: CASGLDNEQFF. CDR3 coding DNA: TGTGCCAGCGGACTGGACAATGAGCAGTTCTTC. The full variable domain, its missing parts supplied by reference TRBV30 and TRBJ2-1, is SQTIHQWPATLVQPVGSPLSLECTVEGTSNPNLYWYRQAAGRGLQLLFYSVGIGQISSEVPQNLSASRPQDRQFILSSKKLLLSDSGFYLCASGLDNEQFFGPGTRLTVL.

The chain uses TRBV7-9 and TRBJ1-1, with D maybe TRBD1 (6 bases). V shed 5 bases and J shed 6 bases, with 13 bases lying between them. Germline assignment: CDR1 SEHNR and CDR2 FQNEAQ (reference sequence). The CDR3 is 13 amino acids. This CDR3 reads CASSVRDKPEAFF. The CDR3 DNA is TGTGCCAGCAGCGTCCGGGACAAGCCTGAAGCTTTCTTT.

This clonotype was detected many times. The V and J genes are TRBV28 and TRBJ2-7, with D uncertain. The CDR3 has 14 residues. Trimming removed 6 bases from V and 2 bases from J, with 14 bases in between. Germline V gene data show CDR1 as MDHEN and CDR2 as SYDVKM. Here the CDR3 DNA reads TGTGCCAGCAGACCCCCGGCGCGGCCCTACGAGCAGTACTTC. Translation gives CASRPPARPYEQYF.

J is TRBJ2-3 and V is TRBV20-1, with D possibly called TRBD1 or TRBD2 (7 bases each). The germline V and J ends were trimmed by 7 bases and 1 base, with 21 bases remaining between them. From germline, CDR1 is DFQATT and CDR2 SNEGSKA (reference sequence). This CDR3 contains 16 residues. Here the CDR3 reads CSVSKRRGGGTDTQYF. DNA of the CDR3: TGCAGTGTTTCAAAACGCAGGGGGGGTGGCACAGATACGCAGTATTTT.

At least ten counts were recorded for this clonotype. The chain joins TRBV12-3 or TRBV12-4 to TRBJ1-5; 8 nucleotides match TRBD1. CDR3 length: 15 residues. J was trimmed by 2 bases and V by 6 bases; bases with no gene match: 6. The CDR3 spells CASRDRGGGNQPQHF. In DNA form, the CDR3 reads TGTGCCAGCAGAGACAGGGGTGGGGGCAATCAGCCCCAGCATTTT.

This clonotype came up many times. This chain links TRBV28 with TRBJ1-1, with D perhaps matching TRBD1 (6 bases). Germline lookup yields CDR1 MDHEN and CDR2 SYDVKM. V was trimmed by 3 bases and J by 0 bases, leaving 8 bases between them. CDR3 length equals 14 residues. Here the CDR3 reads CASSLKGVNTEAFF. The CDR3 DNA follows: TGTGCCAGCAGTTTGAAGGGGGTGAACACTGAAGCTTTCTTT.

This clonotype was recorded many times. The chain links TRBV2 to TRBJ1-5, with D maybe TRBD1 (5 bases). V dropped 4 bases and J dropped 0 bases, with 7 bases sitting between them. Germline V gene lookup returns CDR1 SNHLY and CDR2 FYNNEI. This CDR3 contains 14 residues. The CDR3 region is CASSGQTSNQPQHF. The CDR3 DNA follows: TGTGCCAGCAGTGGACAGACTAGCAATCAGCCCCAGCATTTT.

This clonotype showed up many times. The chain couples TRBV11-2 to TRBJ1-1; D gene ambiguous. Trimming took 8 bases from V and 3 from J, leaving 16 bases between them. The CDR3 has 14 amino acids. Germline V gene lookup returns CDR1 SGHAT and CDR2 FQNNGV. This chain's CDR3 is CASRWQTVHTEAFF. The CDR3 DNA sequence: TGTGCCAGCCGGTGGCAGACGGTGCACACTGAAGCTTTCTTT.

The chain couples TRBV20-1 to TRBJ2-4; TRBD1 might be the D (5 bases). This CDR3 region has 16 residues. Germline V gene data show CDR1 as DFQATT and CDR2 as SNEGSKA (reference sequence). Between the trimmed V and J ends, which lost 3 bases and 5 bases, there was a span of 20 bases. CDR3: CSARLLSTGTQNIQYF. The CDR3 region has the DNA TGCAGTGCTAGGCTATTAAGCACAGGCACCCAAAACATTCAGTACTTC.

This clonotype was detected many times. This chain joins TRBV30 and TRBJ2-3; D uncertain. V gave up 0 bases and J gave up 2 bases, with 6 bases separating them. This CDR3 comprises 13 residues. The germline CDR1 and CDR2 sequences are GTSNPN and SVGIG (reference sequence). As DNA, the CDR3 is TGTGCCTGGAGTGTAGGGCCCACAGATACGCAGTATTTT. It codes for CAWSVGPTDTQYF.

This clonotype was observed a handful of times. This chain connects TRBV5-1 to TRBJ2-5; the D is unclear. CDR3 length: 14 residues. V lost 1 base, J lost 5 bases, and 12 bases lay in between. The germline V gene encodes CDR1 SGHRS and CDR2 YFSETQ. DNA of the CDR3: TGCGCCAGCAGCTTGACAGCACCCCCGGAGACCCAGTACTTC. Protein: CASSLTAPPETQYF.

This clonotype showed up many times. The chain couples TRBV10-1 to TRBJ2-7; D is possibly TRBD1 (5 bases). This CDR3 comprises 13 residues. V lost 5 bases and J 4 bases, leaving 12 bases between the germline ends. Germline V gene sequence: CDR1 WNHNN, CDR2 SYGVQD (reference sequence). CDR3 DNA: TGCGCCAGCAGTCAAGGACACAGATACGAGCAGTACTTC. Encoded protein: CASSQGHRYEQYF.

In this sample, this clonotype turned up a few times. A much larger clone sits a single nucleotide away, making a read error possible. This sequence joins TRBV28 and TRBJ2-7; no definite D call. The CDR3 extends over 16 amino acids. The ends were cut back, 6 bases at V and 0 bases at J, with 18 bases in the middle. Germline V gene sequence: CDR1 MDHEN, CDR2 SYDVKM. DNA of the CDR3: TGTGCCAGCAGAATAGGGTTGGGTGGTGGCTCCTACGAGCAGTACTTC. This sequence encodes CASRIGLGGGSYEQYF. Together with reference TRBV28 and TRBJ2-7, the CDR3 gives the full variable domain: DVKVTQSSRYLVKRTGEKVFLECVQDMDHENMFWYRQDPGLGLRLIYFSYDVKMKEKGDIPEGYSVSREKKERFSLILESASTNQTSMYLCASRIGLGGGSYEQYFGPGTRLTVT.

The sample holds many counts of this clonotype. This rearrangement joins TRBV12-3 or TRBV12-4 to TRBJ2-3; 7 nucleotides align to TRBD2. The length of the CDR3 is 16 residues. Trimming at V came to 4 bases and at J to 1 base, leaving 8 bases not matched to a gene. CDR3 in DNA: TGTGCCAGCAGTTCAACGTCCAGCGGGGGCACAGATACGCAGTATTTT. Amino acids: CASSSTSSGGTDTQYF.

Ten or more counts support this clonotype. The J gene is TRBJ1-5, the V gene TRBV12-3 or TRBV12-4, with D maybe TRBD1 (5 bases). The CDR3 runs to 13 residues. Trimming cost V 8 bases and J 4 bases, with 12 bases left between them. The CDR3 region is CASGSGSNQPQHF. CDR3 DNA sequence: TGTGCCAGCGGTTCAGGGAGTAATCAGCCCCAGCATTTT.

This clonotype was detected only a few times. The CDR3 region has the DNA TGTGCCAGCAGCTTAGGTTTCTTCAACTACAATGAGCAGTTCTTC. Amino acids: CASSLGFFNYNEQFF. The chain joins TRBV11-2 to TRBJ2-1, with no clear D. The germline V and J ends were trimmed by 1 base and 3 bases, with 10 bases remaining between them. Germline V gene lookup returns CDR1 SGHAT and CDR2 FQNNGV. There are 15 residues in the CDR3.

This clonotype was picked up many times. The genes are TRBV30 and TRBJ1-1; D remains ambiguous. The CDR3 is 11 residues long. Germline assignment: CDR1 GTSNPN and CDR2 SVGIG (reference sequence). V lost 6 bases and J lost 6, with 11 bases in between. The CDR3 spells CACIRSAEAFF. The CDR3 bases are TGTGCCTGCATCAGGTCCGCTGAAGCTTTCTTT. The whole variable domain, remainder taken from reference TRBV30 and TRBJ1-1, is SQTIHQWPATLVQPVGSPLSLECTVEGTSNPNLYWYRQAAGRGLQLLFYSVGIGQISSEVPQNLSASRPQDRQFILSSKKLLLSDSGFYLCACIRSAEAFFGQGTRLTVV.

This clonotype was observed many times. V usage is TRBV11-2 and J usage is TRBJ2-5; maybe TRBD1 (5 bases). This CDR3 is built from 15 residues. V dropped 2 bases and J dropped 4 bases, with 14 bases sitting between them. CDR1 SGHAT and CDR2 FQNNGV come from the germline V gene. CDR3 amino acids: CASSLLVGRAETQYF. The CDR3 DNA reads as TGTGCCAGCAGCTTACTCGTTGGCAGGGCAGAGACCCAGTACTTC.

In its sample, this clonotype was seen a few times. The chain employs TRBV10-3 and TRBJ1-5, with D perhaps matching TRBD1 (6 bases). The CDR3 consists of 13 residues. Germline-derived CDR1 and CDR2 are ENHRY and SYGVKD. The germline V and J ends were trimmed by 6 bases and 3 bases, with 9 bases remaining between them. CDR3 bases: TGTGCCATCAGCCAGGGGCCCAATCAGCCCCAGCATTTT. Translated, it gives CAISQGPNQPQHF.

The table lists this clonotype with many counts. This chain connects TRBV24-1 to TRBJ2-7, with 7 bases that match TRBD1. V shed 5 bases, J shed 5 bases, and the junction held 11 bases outside the gene matches. This CDR3 has 15 residues. In germline, CDR1 is KGHDR, CDR2 SFDVKD. The DNA of the CDR3 is TGTGCCACCAGTGCCGAGGGGGCGCGGATCAACGAGCAGTACTTC. It specifies CATSAEGARINEQYF.

The chain is built from TRBV6-2 or TRBV6-3 and TRBJ2-7; no definite D call. The CDR3 extends over 11 amino acids. With 11 bases removed from V and 2 bases from J, the gap between germline ends came to 10 bases. Germline V gene data show CDR1 as MNHEY and CDR2 as SVGEGT. CDR3 protein: CAVHSTYEQYF. CDR3 bases: TGTGCCGTACACAGTACCTACGAGCAGTACTTC.

CDR3 residues: CASSLFGTVAEQYF. CDR3 bases: TGTGCCAGCAGCCTATTCGGGACAGTTGCCGAGCAGTACTTC. The chain has TRBV7-2 and TRBJ2-7, with 7 bases that match TRBD1. Germline CDR1 reads SGHTA; CDR2 reads FQGNSA. Trimming cost V 5 bases and J 6 bases; bases outside gene matches: 10. This CDR3 is built from 14 residues.

This clonotype was counted between two and nine times. DNA for the CDR3: TGTGCCAGCAGCTTAAGTAACAGGGGTGTCACCGGGGAGCTGTTTTTT. Protein sequence: CASSLSNRGVTGELFF. This rearrangement joins TRBV7-2 to TRBJ2-2; 7 nucleotides line up with TRBD1. V was clipped by 2 bases and J by 4 bases; unmatched bases: 7. Per the germline V gene, CDR1 is SGHTA and CDR2 is FQGNSA. The CDR3 is 16 residues long.

This chain joins TRBV27 and TRBJ1-1; the match to TRBD1 covers 9 bases. V was clipped by 6 bases and J by 3 bases; unmatched bases: 11. The CDR3 sequence is 16 residues long. In germline, CDR1 is MNHEY, CDR2 SMNVEV (reference sequence). CDR3 region: CASRGLGQGVDTEAFF. CDR3 nucleotide sequence: TGTGCCAGCAGGGGCCTGGGACAGGGTGTGGACACTGAAGCTTTCTTT.

The chain combines TRBV28 with TRBJ1-3; TRBD1 matches at 9 bases. The CDR3 has 17 residues. The germline V gene encodes CDR1 MDHEN and CDR2 SYDVKM. V lost 5 bases to trimming and J lost 1 base; unmatched junction nucleotides: 9. The CDR3 loop reads CASSRRDRVGSGNTIYF. In DNA form, the CDR3 reads TGTGCCAGCAGTCGCCGGGACAGGGTCGGATCTGGAAACACCATATATTTT.